The rows below give T cell receptor beta chains drawn from one sample of a study of OX40 agonist ivuxolimab in advanced cancers. Only in-frame clones appear in the TCRdb table, and some are missing; sequencing was by immunoSEQ multiplex PCR. This sample has 62,000 or so clones, with just under 85% found just once. The source material was CD4+ or CD8+ T cells sorted from blood, sampled in a trial of the OX40 agonist ivuxolimab. These receptors all stem from an adult with an advanced solid tumor such as melanoma, head and neck, liver or kidney cancer. The CDR3 runs from the conserved cysteine through the conserved F or W.

v_call	cdr3_aa
TRBV28	CASRLPGLTYGYTF
TRBV9	CASSVRDVLGGNQETQYF
TRBV6-1	CASPRRSDRADEQFF
TRBV5-1	CASSLAQYNEQFF
TRBV5-8	CASSLVAGERIF
TRBV2	CASRGLALAQETQYF
TRBV18	CASSLSAPDTGELFF
TRBV19	CASSADSGNIQYF
TRBV5-6	CASSLGTSGNTDTQYF
TRBV2	CASSPGLAGVREQFF
TRBV19	CASSINSESGMTQYF
TRBV6-6	CASRTMAGGLDTQYF
TRBV15	CATSTSGANVLTF
TRBV7-3	CASSSQGDATEAFF
TRBV27	CASTHGETQYF
TRBV11-3	CASSLPEQNTQYF
TRBV5-6	CASSQGTDVETQYF
TRBV4-2	CASSQEAETLYNEQFF
TRBV27	CASSPLVTSGRLNEQFF
TRBV19	CASRGQGTDTQYF
TRBV7-2	CASSPSREGSGELFF
TRBV5-1	CASNEGSAQETQYF
TRBV11-3	CASSSQGLINSEQYF
TRBV9	CASAPTSGRRENTQYF
TRBV4-2	CASSPTGGSTDTQYF
TRBV27	CASSLSGTQGTDTQYF
TRBV10-2	CASSGFVPMNTEAFF
TRBV7-2	CASSLGSGANYGYTF
TRBV14	CASSRTGRTEAFF
TRBV10-1	CASSENSYEQYF
TRBV11-2	CASSTFRGQSSNTGELFF
TRBV2	CASGKVARGGEGSYEQYF
TRBV2	CASSEALARTYEQYF
TRBV28	CASSLSLQETQYF
TRBV5-1	CASSLGVEGTQYF
TRBV28	CASSPPGGRDYEQYF
TRBV5-5	CASSSDMNNYGYTF
TRBV28	CASSSGGADGYTF
TRBV6-5	CASSYLDSGTEAFF
TRBV7-9	CASEPFQVNSPLHF
TRBV5-1	CASSVNGGAENIQYF
TRBV10-1	CASRGTSSDRTDTQYF
TRBV7-9	CASSWLAAYNEQFF
TRBV15	CATSRDRGEEQYF
TRBV6-6	CASSSFRGGSYEQYF
TRBV4-1	CASSQVLKNTGELFF
TRBV5-4	CASTSGISDDEQFF
TRBV5-1	CASSLVTGTESTDTQYF